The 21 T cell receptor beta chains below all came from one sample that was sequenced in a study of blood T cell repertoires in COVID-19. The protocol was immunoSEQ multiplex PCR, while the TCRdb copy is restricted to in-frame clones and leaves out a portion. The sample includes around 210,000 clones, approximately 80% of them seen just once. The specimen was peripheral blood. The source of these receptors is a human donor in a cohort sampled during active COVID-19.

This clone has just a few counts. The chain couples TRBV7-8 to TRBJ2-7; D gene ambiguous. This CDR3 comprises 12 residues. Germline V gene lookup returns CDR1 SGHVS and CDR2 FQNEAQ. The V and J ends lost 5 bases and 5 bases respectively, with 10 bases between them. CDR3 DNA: TGTGCCAGCAGCCCTGACTTGAACGAGCAGTACTTC. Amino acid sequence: CASSPDLNEQYF.

The DNA of the CDR3 is TGTGCCAGCAGGAGGGTTCACGAAAAACTGTTTTTT. Translation: CASRRVHEKLFF. This sequence joins TRBV6-5 and TRBJ1-4; unclear D gene. In germline, CDR1 is MNHEY, CDR2 SVGAGI. V was shortened by 6 bases and J by 8 bases, with 10 bases between the two germline ends. The CDR3 contains 12 residues.

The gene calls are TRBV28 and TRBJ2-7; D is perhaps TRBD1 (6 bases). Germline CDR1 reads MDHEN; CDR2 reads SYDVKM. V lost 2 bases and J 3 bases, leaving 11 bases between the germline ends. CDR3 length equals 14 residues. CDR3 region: CASSLIQGYYEQYF. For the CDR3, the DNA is TGTGCCAGCAGTTTAATTCAGGGGTACTACGAGCAGTACTTC.

The CDR3 is CASSLSGRGRPDTQYF. The DNA for the CDR3 is TGTGCCAGCAGCCTTAGCGGGAGGGGTAGGCCAGATACGCAGTATTTT. V is TRBV7-2 and J is TRBJ2-3; 11 bases match TRBD2. From germline, CDR1 is SGHTA and CDR2 FQGNSA. This CDR3 spans 16 amino acids. V was clipped by 5 bases and J by 4 bases; unmatched bases: 8.

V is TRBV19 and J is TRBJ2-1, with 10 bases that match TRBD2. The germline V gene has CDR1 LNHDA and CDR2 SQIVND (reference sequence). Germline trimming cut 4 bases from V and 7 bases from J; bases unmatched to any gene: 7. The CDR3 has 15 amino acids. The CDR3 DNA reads TGTGCCAGTAGTAGCCTAGCGGGAGATCGTAATGAGCAGTTCTTC. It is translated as CASSSLAGDRNEQFF.

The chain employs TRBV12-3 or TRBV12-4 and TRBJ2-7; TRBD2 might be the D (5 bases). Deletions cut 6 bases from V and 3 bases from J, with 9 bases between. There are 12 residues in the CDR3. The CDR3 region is CASSPGNYEQYF. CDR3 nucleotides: TGTGCCAGCAGCCCCGGGAACTACGAGCAGTACTTC.

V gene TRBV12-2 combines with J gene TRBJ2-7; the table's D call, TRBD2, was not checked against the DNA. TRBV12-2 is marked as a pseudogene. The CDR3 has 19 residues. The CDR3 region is CASRLGGLAAPEGQRKQYF. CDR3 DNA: TGTGCAAGTCGCTTGGGGGGACTAGCGGCCCCCGAGGGTCAGAGGAAGCAGTACTTC.

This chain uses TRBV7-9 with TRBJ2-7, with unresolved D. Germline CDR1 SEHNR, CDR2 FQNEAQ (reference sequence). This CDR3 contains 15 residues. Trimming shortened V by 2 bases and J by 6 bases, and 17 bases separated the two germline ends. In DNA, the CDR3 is TGTGCCAGCAGCTTAATTGGTGCCCGGGTATCCGAGCAGTACTTC. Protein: CASSLIGARVSEQYF. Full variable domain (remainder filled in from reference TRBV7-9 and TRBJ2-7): DTGVSQNPRHKITKRGQNVTFRCDPISEHNRLYWYRQTLGQGPEFLTYFQNEAQLEKSRLLSDRFSAERPKGSFSTLEIQRTEQGDSAMYLCASSLIGARVSEQYFGPGTRLTVT.

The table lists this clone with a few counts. CDR3 amino acids: CASSITTGNQPQHF. CDR3 bases: TGTGCCAGTAGCATCACGACAGGGAATCAGCCCCAGCATTTT. The V and J genes are TRBV19 and TRBJ1-5, with 7 bases fitting TRBD1. V was pared by 6 bases and J by 4 bases, with 6 bases of the junction left unmatched. CDR1 is LNHDA and CDR2 is SQIVND in the germline V gene (reference sequence). The CDR3 spans 14 residues.

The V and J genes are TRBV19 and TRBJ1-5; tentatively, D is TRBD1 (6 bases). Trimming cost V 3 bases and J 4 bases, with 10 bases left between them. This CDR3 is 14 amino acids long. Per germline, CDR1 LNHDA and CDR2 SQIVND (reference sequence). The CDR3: CASSIDRSNQPQHF. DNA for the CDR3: TGTGCCAGTAGTATCGACAGGTCGAATCAGCCCCAGCATTTT. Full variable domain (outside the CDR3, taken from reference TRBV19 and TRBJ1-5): DGGITQSPKYLFRKEGQNVTLSCEQNLNHDAMYWYRQDPGQGLRLIYYSQIVNDFQKGDIAEGYSVSREKKESFPLTVTSAQKNPTAFYLCASSIDRSNQPQHFGDGTRLSIL.

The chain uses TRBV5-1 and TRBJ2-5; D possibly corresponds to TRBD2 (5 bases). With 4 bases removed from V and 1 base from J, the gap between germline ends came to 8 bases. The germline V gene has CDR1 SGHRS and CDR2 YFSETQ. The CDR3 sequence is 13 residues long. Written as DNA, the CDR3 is TGCGCCAGCAGCCGGGGAACCCAAGAGACCCAGTACTTC. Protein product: CASSRGTQETQYF.

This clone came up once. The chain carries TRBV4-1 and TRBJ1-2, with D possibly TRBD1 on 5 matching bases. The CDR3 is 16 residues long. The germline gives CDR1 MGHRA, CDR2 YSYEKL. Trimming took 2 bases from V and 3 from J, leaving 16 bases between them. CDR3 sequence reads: CASSQITGGLDYGYTF. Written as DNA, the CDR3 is TGCGCCAGCAGCCAAATAACGGGGGGTCTCGACTATGGCTACACCTTC.

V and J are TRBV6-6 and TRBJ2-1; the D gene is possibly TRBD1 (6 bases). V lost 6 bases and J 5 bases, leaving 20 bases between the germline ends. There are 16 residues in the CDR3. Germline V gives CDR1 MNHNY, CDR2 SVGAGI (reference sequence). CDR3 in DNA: TGTGCCAGCAGCCTTATGCCCGGACAGATCCACAATGAGCAGTTCTTC. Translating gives CASSLMPGQIHNEQFF.

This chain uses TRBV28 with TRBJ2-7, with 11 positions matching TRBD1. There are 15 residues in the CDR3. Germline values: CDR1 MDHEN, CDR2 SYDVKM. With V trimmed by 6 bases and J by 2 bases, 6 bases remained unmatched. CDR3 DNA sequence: TGTGCCAGCAGCTATCCGGGACAGGGGGCCTACGAGCAGTACTTC. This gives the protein CASSYPGQGAYEQYF.

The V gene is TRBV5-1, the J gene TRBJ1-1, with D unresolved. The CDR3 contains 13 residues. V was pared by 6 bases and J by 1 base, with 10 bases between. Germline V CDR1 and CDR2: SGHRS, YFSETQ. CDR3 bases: TGCGCCAGCAACAGCCTTCCGAACACTGAAGCTTTCTTT. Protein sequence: CASNSLPNTEAFF.

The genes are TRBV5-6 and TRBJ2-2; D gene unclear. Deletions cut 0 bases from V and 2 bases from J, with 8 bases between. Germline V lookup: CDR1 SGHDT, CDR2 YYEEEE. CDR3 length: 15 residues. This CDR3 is CASSLVPLNTGELFF. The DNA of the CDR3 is TGTGCCAGCAGCTTGGTCCCTTTAAACACCGGGGAGCTGTTTTTT.

CDR3 region: CASSPAGSPYGYTF. The CDR3 DNA sequence: TGCGCCAGCAGCCCGGCGGGCTCACCCTATGGCTACACCTTC. This chain connects TRBV5-1 to TRBJ1-2, with unresolved D. Trimming took off 4 bases at V and 4 bases at J, with 14 bases between the two ends. Germline V gives CDR1 SGHRS, CDR2 YFSETQ. The CDR3 is made up of 14 amino acids.

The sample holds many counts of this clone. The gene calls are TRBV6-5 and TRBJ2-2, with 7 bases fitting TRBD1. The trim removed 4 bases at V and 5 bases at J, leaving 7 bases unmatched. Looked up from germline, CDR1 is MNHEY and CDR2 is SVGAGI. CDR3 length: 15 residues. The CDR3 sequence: CASSLPAGGTGELFF. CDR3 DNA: TGTGCCAGCAGTTTGCCCGCAGGGGGTACCGGGGAGCTGTTTTTT.

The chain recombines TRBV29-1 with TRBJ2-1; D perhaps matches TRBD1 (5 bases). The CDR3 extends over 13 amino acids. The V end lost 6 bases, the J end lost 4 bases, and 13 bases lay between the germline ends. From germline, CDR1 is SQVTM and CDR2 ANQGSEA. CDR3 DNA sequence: TGCAGCGTATCCGTTAGGGGTTACAATGAGCAGTTCTTC. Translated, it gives CSVSVRGYNEQFF.

The DNA for the CDR3 is TGCGCCAGCAGAACGGGAGGGGACTTCAATGAGCAGTTCTTC. Translation gives CASRTGGDFNEQFF. The rearrangement links TRBV5-1 to TRBJ2-1, with 8 bases identical to TRBD2. The CDR3 totals 14 residues. Germline CDR1 and CDR2: SGHRS and YFSETQ. Trimming took 5 bases from V and 6 from J; bases not matched to a gene: 7.

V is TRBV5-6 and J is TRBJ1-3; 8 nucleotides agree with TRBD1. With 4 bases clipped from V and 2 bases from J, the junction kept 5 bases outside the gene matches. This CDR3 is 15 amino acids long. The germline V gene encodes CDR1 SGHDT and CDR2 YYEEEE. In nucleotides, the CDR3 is TGTGCCAGCAGCAGGACAGGGCTCGCTGGAAACACCATATATTTT. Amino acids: CASSRTGLAGNTIYF.